This is a list of T cell receptor beta chains from one sample in a study of T cell responses to AZD1222 COVID-19 vaccine. The assay was immunoSEQ multiplex PCR, and TCRdb's table has in-frame clones only and misses some. The sample lists around 150,000 clones, around 88% occurring once. Sequencing used peripheral blood, obtained on day 0 of MenACWY control vaccination. These receptors were obtained from an adult in good health. CDR3s include the opening cysteine and the closing phenylalanine or tryptophan. D genes are given only for firm matches. Not all rows give a size; the values are once, few, many and, for expanded clones, a class.

>.|few|TRBJ1-1|TRBV9
TGTGCCAGCAGCGTAGGCGGCCCGGGGGCGAGGGCTTTCTTT
CASSVGGPGARAFF
>.|.|TRBJ2-3|TRBV6-5
TGTGCCAGCAGTTACCTAACGGGAAGCACAGATACGCAGTATTTT
CASSYLTGSTDTQYF
>.|.|TRBJ1-5|TRBV15
TGTGCCACCAGCAGACCTGGACGGCGCAATCAGCCCCAGCATTTT
CATSRPGRRNQPQHF
>.|once|TRBJ2-7|TRBV10-3
TGTGCCATCAGTGAGCTGGGGGTGAGGGACGAGCAGTACTTC
CAISELGVRDEQYF
>TRBD1|.|TRBJ1-5|TRBV7-9
TGTGCCAGCAGCTTGGGCGACAGGGGTCCTGATCAGCCCCAGCATTTT
CASSLGDRGPDQPQHF
>.|.|TRBJ1-5|TRBV3-1/TRBV3-2
TGTGCCAGCAGCGTGGATGGGGGAAGCAATCAGCCCCAGCATTTT
CASSVDGGSNQPQHF
>.|.|TRBJ1-4|TRBV5-1
TGCGCCAGCAGCTTGCGCACAGGGAGTGAAAAACTGTTTTTT
CASSLRTGSEKLFF
>.|.|TRBJ1-5|TRBV2
TGTGCCAGCAGTGTAACAGGTCGCAATCAGCCCCAGCATTTT
CASSVTGRNQPQHF
>.|.|TRBJ1-2|TRBV3-1/TRBV3-2
TGTGCCAGCAGCCAAGGGTCAATGGGGGACTTTTATGGCTACACCTTC
CASSQGSMGDFYGYTF
>.|.|TRBJ2-7|TRBV12-3/TRBV12-4
TGTGCCAGCAGTAAGGACAGTTACGAGCAGTACTTC
CASSKDSYEQYF
>.|.|TRBJ2-1|TRBV19
TGTGCCAGTAGTGGACGGTACAATGAGCAGTTCTTC
CASSGRYNEQFF
>.|.|TRBJ1-1|TRBV2
TGTGCCAGCAGCCCGGCAAGCACTGAAGCTTTCTTT
CASSPASTEAFF
>.|.|TRBJ1-1|TRBV28
TGTGCCAGCACCCGCTCGGGGGGGGAACCTGAAGCTTTCTTT
CASTRSGGEPEAFF
>.|.|TRBJ2-5|TRBV19
TGTGCCAGTAGTATTCGACGGCGAGATGGCCAGGGAGGTGAGACCCAGTACTTC
CASSIRRRDGQGGETQYF
>.|.|TRBJ2-3|TRBV7-9
TGTGCCAGCAGCAGCGGTGTAGATACGCAGTATTTT
CASSSGVDTQYF
>.|.|TRBJ2-7|TRBV6-5
TGTGCCAGCAGTTACTCTGTTTCCTACGAGCAGTACTTC
CASSYSVSYEQYF
>.|.|TRBJ1-1|TRBV25-1
TGTGCCAGCAGTGAGGTACGGAGGGTCGGGTTGGGCACTGAAGCTTTCTTT
CASSEVRRVGLGTEAFF
>TRBD2|.|TRBJ2-7|TRBV7-9
TGTGCCAGCAGCTTAGGCCTAGCGGGGACGGGCGAGCAGTACTTC
CASSLGLAGTGEQYF
>.|.|TRBJ2-3|TRBV6-6
TGTGCCAGCAGTTACTCGATGATCGCAGATACGCAGTATTTT
CASSYSMIADTQYF
>.|.|TRBJ2-2|TRBV5-4
TGTGCCAGCAGCTTTAAAGGGCTCACCGGGGAGCTGTTTTTT
CASSFKGLTGELFF
>.|.|TRBJ2-3|TRBV3-1/TRBV3-2
TGTGCCAGCAGCTTTTCTCAAGATACGCAGTATTTT
CASSFSQDTQYF
>.|.|TRBJ2-7|TRBV5-1
TGCGCCAGCAGCTTTGGGTTGGGCGAGCAGTACTTC
CASSFGLGEQYF
>.|.|TRBJ2-7|TRBV4-3
TGCGCCAGCAGCCCGAATGGAGGGCGCTCCTACGAGCAGTACTTC
CASSPNGGRSYEQYF
>TRBD1|.|TRBJ1-1|TRBV11-3
TGTGCCAGCAGCCCAGGGACAGACCCCTTCATGAACACTGAAGCTTTCTTT
CASSPGTDPFMNTEAFF
>.|.|TRBJ1-1|TRBV11-2
TGTGCCAGCAGCTCCCGACGGGACGGGAATGAAGCTTTCTTT
CASSSRRDGNEAFF
>.|.|TRBJ2-7|TRBV6-5
TGTGCCACCAAAGACGGCAAGCAGTACTTC
CATKDGKQYF
>.|few|TRBJ1-1|TRBV7-9
TGTGCCAGCACCTTGGGGTACACTGAAGCTTTCTTT
CASTLGYTEAFF
>TRBD2|few|TRBJ2-7|TRBV5-4
TGTGCCAGCAGCTCGCCGACTAGCGGACCCTACGAGCAGTACTTC
CASSSPTSGPYEQYF
>.|.|TRBJ1-2|TRBV18
TGTGCCAGCTCAGGAGGAGAAGGCTATGGCTACACCTTC
CASSGGEGYGYTF
>.|.|TRBJ1-5|TRBV27
TGTGCCAGCAGTTTATCCTCGGGCGGGGCTAATCAGCCCCAGCATTTT
CASSLSSGGANQPQHF
>TRBD1|.|TRBJ2-2|TRBV6-1
TGTGCCAGCAGTGACCAGGGGGCGCGAACCGGGGAGCTGTTTTTT
CASSDQGARTGELFF
>.|.|TRBJ1-1|TRBV6-4
TGTGCCAGCAGTGACTCTTCGGACGGAAACACTGAAGCTTTCTTT
CASSDSSDGNTEAFF
>TRBD2|once|TRBJ2-1|TRBV7-3
TGTGCCAGCAGCAGGACTAGCGGGGCGTACAATGAGCAGTTCTTC
CASSRTSGAYNEQFF
>TRBD1|.|TRBJ1-2|TRBV11-2
TGTGCCAGCACCCTAGGGGGCCCGGGACAGGGGGCAAGTTATGGCTACACCTTC
CASTLGGPGQGASYGYTF
>TRBD2|.|TRBJ2-3|TRBV28
TGTGCCAGCATTAGCGGGGGAACAGCTCCTGTCGATACGCAGTATTTT
CASISGGTAPVDTQYF
>TRBD2|.|TRBJ2-3|TRBV24-1
TGTGCCACCAGTGACAGAGCGGGAGGGGGGACTAGCACAGATACGCAGTATTTT
CATSDRAGGGTSTDTQYF
>.|.|TRBJ2-5|TRBV9
TGTGCCAGCAGCGTAGACTCGCGGGTTGGGGAGACCCAGTACTTC
CASSVDSRVGETQYF
>.|.|TRBJ2-1|TRBV11-3
TGTGCCAGCAGCTTGACTAGTTTTTGGGAGCAGTTCTTC
CASSLTSFWEQFF
>TRBD2|few|TRBJ2-7|TRBV23-1
TGCGCCAGCCAAGCGCGGCGGGAGGACTCCTACGAGCAGTACTTC
CASQARREDSYEQYF
>.|.|TRBJ1-3|TRBV6-5
TGTGCCAGCAGTCCTAGGGCCCACTCTGGAAACACCATATATTTT
CASSPRAHSGNTIYF
>.|.|TRBJ2-5|TRBV9
TGTGCCAGCAGCGTCTTAGCGAGACGGGACCAAGAGACCCAGTACTTC
CASSVLARRDQETQYF
>.|once|TRBJ1-5|TRBV3-1/TRBV3-2
TGTGCCAGCAGCCAAGATTTGGGCAGGGATCAGCCCCAGCATTTT
CASSQDLGRDQPQHF
>.|.|TRBJ1-2|TRBV10-3
TGTGCCATCGCAAATTTCCCAGAGGGGCGACGGGGCTACACCTTC
CAIANFPEGRRGYTF
>TRBD2|once|TRBJ2-1|TRBV3-1/TRBV3-2
TGTGCCAGCAGCATCGGGACTAGCGGGATTGGTGAGCAGTTCTTC
CASSIGTSGIGEQFF
>TRBD1|once|TRBJ2-2|TRBV5-1
TGCGCCAGCAGCGATCCGGGACAGGGATTAACCGGGGAGCTGTTTTTT
CASSDPGQGLTGELFF
>.|.|TRBJ1-1|TRBV9
TGTGCCAGCAGCGGGTGGGGAGCGAACACTGAAGCTTTCTTT
CASSGWGANTEAFF
>TRBD1|.|TRBJ1-2|TRBV18
TGTGCCAGCTCACCAGGTCAGGGGGAGTGGTACTATGGCTACACCTTC
CASSPGQGEWYYGYTF
>.|once|TRBJ2-7|TRBV19
TGTGCCAGTAGTTCCCCCGCAGGGTCGTTGCACGAGCAGTACTTC
CASSSPAGSLHEQYF
>.|.|TRBJ2-5|TRBV11-2
TGTGCCAGCAGCTTAGCGGGTCCTACGGAGACCCAGTACTTC
CASSLAGPTETQYF
>TRBD1|.|TRBJ1-6|TRBV5-4
TGTGCCAGCAGTCGATCGACAGGGGGTACATTCTATAATTCACCCCTCCACTTT
CASSRSTGGTFYNSPLHF
>.|.|TRBJ1-2|TRBV19
TGTGCCAGTAGTACAACCAGGGTAGGGTATGGCTACACCTTC
CASSTTRVGYGYTF
>TRBD1|.|TRBJ2-7|TRBV10-3
TGTGCCATCACCGCCCCGGGACAGGGTAACGAGCAGTACTTC
CAITAPGQGNEQYF